This T cell receptor (beta chain) appears in the sequencing data of a study of T cells in Graves' hyperthyroidism and ophthalmopathy. This clonotype was counted at least ten times. Its matching antigen is unknown. TCR beta CDR3 sequences were amplified from RNA transcripts. An initial round of RT-PCR targeting the TCR CDR3 relied on the HTBI primer set. Using its own MiXCR run on the multiplex PCR reads, TCRdb lists one record per CDR3 protein. This sample carries hundreds of thousands of distinct CDR3 sequences, 46% of them seen once, and the ten largest clones take about 7.8%. This CDR3 contains 11 residues. Trimming shortened V by 4 bases and J by 10 bases, and 10 bases separated the two germline ends. Germline assignment: CDR1 SEHNR and CDR2 FQNEAQ (reference sequence). The study defined stable Graves' hyperthyroidism as no ophthalmopathy progression within 18 months. Diagnosing involved the use of clinical symptoms, serum thyroxine and TRAb, thyroid ultrasound and orbital computed tomography.

The study's findings and limits: Researchers found most expanded thyroid clonotypes above 0.001 in blood as well. The model predicted ophthalmopathy a median approximately 6.3 months before onset.

The rearrangement joins TRBV7-9 to TRBJ1-2, with unresolved D. The receptor comes from a woman under 30 with Graves' hyperthyroidism. What was sequenced was peripheral blood or thyroid tissue (not recorded which). DNA of the CDR3: TGTGCCAGCAGCTACGACTGGGACTACACCTTC. Encoded protein: CASSYDWDYTF.